This T cell receptor (beta chain) was documented in a study of long-term antiretroviral therapy in people with HIV. The study, taken as a whole, reports: HIV repertoires spanned tighter CDR3 length ranges than controls did. Pre-ART clonal expansions dominated every time point's repertoire.

At the survey level, the v3.0 immunoSEQ assay was run. The table came from immunoSEQ multiplex PCR; TCRdb's copy has only in-frame clones and leaves some out. The repertoire consists of about 8,600 clones, with over 65% occurring once and the leading ten covering more than 20%. Germline-derived CDR1 and CDR2 are MNHEY and SMNVEV (reference sequence). The CDR3 has 14 amino acids. The V end was cut by 6 bases, the J end by 6 bases, with 18 bases between. This clone appeared a single time. The antigen is undetermined. Specimen: unsorted PBMCs, collected 0.6 years before starting antiretroviral therapy. The sequence came from a man aged 35-49 years with HIV. The rearrangement joins TRBV27 to TRBJ2-7; TRBD1 is a possible D gene (6 bases). CDR3 in amino acids: CASSPRDKGLEQYF. DNA for the CDR3: TGTGCCAGCAGCCCCCGGGACAAGGGCCTCGAGCAGTACTTC.